The rows below give T cell receptor beta chains drawn from one sample of a study of T cells in Graves' hyperthyroidism and ophthalmopathy. MiXCR was run by TCRdb on the multiplex PCR reads, yielding one entry per CDR3 protein. The sample includes some 360,000 distinct CDR3 sequences, 11% to 15% seen only once; the top ten take approximately 11%. Specimen: blood. These receptors originate from a woman in her fifties or sixties with Graves' hyperthyroidism. Each CDR3 is given with its conserved first and last residue. A D gene is named only where the DNA matches it firmly. The size of a clone is reported for some rows only, either as once, few or many, or as a class for expanded clones.

j_gene: TRBJ2-1; v_gene: TRBV11-2; abundance: .; d_gene: TRBD2; CDR3nt: TGTGCCAGCAGCTTAGAAGCGGGACCGGGTGAGCAGTTCTTC; CDR3aa: CASSLEAGPGEQFF
j_gene: TRBJ1-4; v_gene: TRBV6-1; abundance: few; d_gene: .; CDR3nt: TGTGCCAGCAGTGTTAGACCGGCAGCTAATGAAAAACTGTTTTTT; CDR3aa: CASSVRPAANEKLFF
j_gene: TRBJ2-7; v_gene: TRBV28; abundance: many; d_gene: .; CDR3nt: TGTGCCAGCACCCTCCCGACAGGTTCCGAGCAGTACTTC; CDR3aa: CASTLPTGSEQYF
j_gene: TRBJ1-6; v_gene: TRBV19; abundance: .; d_gene: TRBD1; CDR3nt: TGTGCCAGTAGTATGGGACAGGGGATGTATTCACCCCTCCACTTT; CDR3aa: CASSMGQGMYSPLHF
j_gene: TRBJ1-1; v_gene: TRBV19; abundance: few; d_gene: .; CDR3nt: TGTGCCAGTACGGGCCTGGGAGAAGCTTTCTTT; CDR3aa: CASTGLGEAFF
j_gene: TRBJ2-1; v_gene: TRBV18; abundance: many; d_gene: TRBD2; CDR3nt: TGTGCCAGCTCACCGCAGGGACTAGCGGGAGTGAATGAGCAGTTCTTC; CDR3aa: CASSPQGLAGVNEQFF
j_gene: TRBJ2-5; v_gene: TRBV14; abundance: many; d_gene: .; CDR3nt: TGTGCCAGCAGCCAATCGGCAGGACCAGAGACCCAGTACTTC; CDR3aa: CASSQSAGPETQYF
j_gene: TRBJ2-2; v_gene: TRBV6-1; abundance: few; d_gene: .; CDR3nt: TGTGCCAGCAGTGAAAGTGGTCGGCTTAACACCGGGGAGCTGTTTTTT; CDR3aa: CASSESGRLNTGELFF
j_gene: TRBJ2-1; v_gene: TRBV20-1; abundance: many; d_gene: TRBD2; CDR3nt: TGCAGTGCTAGAGCCCGGACTAGCGGGAGTAGGAATGAGCAGTTCTTC; CDR3aa: CSARARTSGSRNEQFF
j_gene: TRBJ2-6; v_gene: TRBV7-2; abundance: few; d_gene: .; CDR3nt: TGTGCCAGCAGCCCACAGAACTCTGGGGCCAACGTCCTGACTTTC; CDR3aa: CASSPQNSGANVLTF
j_gene: TRBJ1-2; v_gene: TRBV28; abundance: many; d_gene: .; CDR3nt: TGTGCCAGCATCGGACCGGACTATGGCTACACCTTC; CDR3aa: CASIGPDYGYTF
j_gene: TRBJ2-7; v_gene: TRBV18; abundance: many; d_gene: .; CDR3nt: TGTGCCAGCTCACCACAGGGGGCCTACGAGCAGTACTTC; CDR3aa: CASSPQGAYEQYF
j_gene: TRBJ1-5; v_gene: TRBV12-3/TRBV12-4; abundance: many; d_gene: .; CDR3nt: TGTGCCAGCAGTTTAGGATGGGGGGCGCGACAGCCCCAGCATTTT; CDR3aa: CASSLGWGARQPQHF
j_gene: TRBJ2-3; v_gene: TRBV4-2; abundance: few; d_gene: .; CDR3nt: TGTGCCAGCAGCCAAGTCCTAGCGATCAGCACAGATACGCAGTATTTT; CDR3aa: CASSQVLAISTDTQYF
j_gene: TRBJ2-7; v_gene: TRBV6-1; abundance: many; d_gene: .; CDR3nt: TGTGCCAGCAGTGAGGGCAGATCCTACGAGCAGTACTTC; CDR3aa: CASSEGRSYEQYF
j_gene: TRBJ2-5; v_gene: TRBV5-8; abundance: .; d_gene: TRBD1; CDR3nt: TGTGCCAGCAGCCTACAGGGGGCGCATGAAGAGACCCAGTACTTC; CDR3aa: CASSLQGAHEETQYF
j_gene: TRBJ2-7; v_gene: TRBV6-1; abundance: few; d_gene: .; CDR3nt: TGTGCCAGCTCCCACGGGGAGGACTTCTCCTACGAGCAGTACTTC; CDR3aa: CASSHGEDFSYEQYF
j_gene: TRBJ1-1; v_gene: TRBV4-1; abundance: many; d_gene: .; CDR3nt: TGCGCCAGCAGCCACGCAGGGGATGGGAACACTGAAGCTTTCTTT; CDR3aa: CASSHAGDGNTEAFF
j_gene: TRBJ2-2; v_gene: TRBV5-1; abundance: .; d_gene: .; CDR3nt: TGCGCCAGCAGCCCGAACCCGACGACAGGAGGGGTCGGGGAGCTGTTTTTT; CDR3aa: CASSPNPTTGGVGELFF
j_gene: TRBJ2-1; v_gene: TRBV9; abundance: many; d_gene: .; CDR3nt: TGTGCCAGCAGCGTAGTTGGCAGCTCCTACAATGAGCAGTTCTTC; CDR3aa: CASSVVGSSYNEQFF
j_gene: TRBJ2-7; v_gene: TRBV29-1; abundance: .; d_gene: .; CDR3nt: TGCAGCGTTGTGACAGCCTCGCAGTCCTACGAGCAGTACTTC; CDR3aa: CSVVTASQSYEQYF
j_gene: TRBJ1-1; v_gene: TRBV2; abundance: many; d_gene: .; CDR3nt: TGTGCCAGCGGTTTCCAGGACGGAGAAGCTTTCTTT; CDR3aa: CASGFQDGEAFF
j_gene: TRBJ1-1; v_gene: TRBV7-9; abundance: .; d_gene: TRBD1; CDR3nt: TGTGCCAGCAGTAACAGGGGACTAGGGATGAACACTGAAGCTTTCTTT; CDR3aa: CASSNRGLGMNTEAFF
j_gene: TRBJ2-1; v_gene: TRBV29-1; abundance: .; d_gene: TRBD2; CDR3nt: TGCAGCGTTAAAGGGACTAGCGGGACCATGAGCTCCTACAATGAGCAGTTCTTC; CDR3aa: CSVKGTSGTMSSYNEQFF
j_gene: TRBJ2-3; v_gene: TRBV7-3; abundance: few; d_gene: TRBD2; CDR3nt: TGTGCCAGCAGCTTAATGAGCGGGACTAGCGGGAGAGGAACAGATACGCAGTATTTT; CDR3aa: CASSLMSGTSGRGTDTQYF
j_gene: TRBJ1-2; v_gene: TRBV29-1; abundance: .; d_gene: .; CDR3nt: TGCAGCGTTGAAGTATCGGCAGGGGCCGGCTACACCTTC; CDR3aa: CSVEVSAGAGYTF
j_gene: TRBJ2-3; v_gene: TRBV20-1; abundance: many; d_gene: .; CDR3nt: TGCAGTGCTAGAGGCTCTCTTTCAGCGGCCCGCACAGATACGCAGTATTTT; CDR3aa: CSARGSLSAARTDTQYF
j_gene: TRBJ2-1; v_gene: TRBV28; abundance: few; d_gene: .; CDR3nt: TGTGCCAGCAGGTCAGGTGAGCAGTTCTTC; CDR3aa: CASRSGEQFF
j_gene: TRBJ1-1; v_gene: TRBV24-1; abundance: many; d_gene: .; CDR3nt: TGTGCCACCAGTGACCCCGCAGGATGGAACACTGAAGCTTTCTTT; CDR3aa: CATSDPAGWNTEAFF
j_gene: TRBJ2-7; v_gene: TRBV29-1; abundance: many; d_gene: .; CDR3nt: TGCAGCGTGCTTGGAGGGCGATTCTACGAGCAGTACTTC; CDR3aa: CSVLGGRFYEQYF
j_gene: TRBJ2-7; v_gene: TRBV7-9; abundance: many; d_gene: .; CDR3nt: TGTGCCAGCAGCTTACGGCCGGACTACTCCTACGAGCAGTACTTC; CDR3aa: CASSLRPDYSYEQYF
j_gene: TRBJ1-1; v_gene: TRBV30; abundance: many; d_gene: .; CDR3nt: TGTGCCTGGAGTGTCCGGGGGGGTGAAGCTTTCTTT; CDR3aa: CAWSVRGGEAFF
j_gene: TRBJ2-5; v_gene: TRBV5-1; abundance: .; d_gene: .; CDR3nt: TGCGCCAGCAGCCCGGACCCGGGGGCACAAGAGACCCAGTACTTC; CDR3aa: CASSPDPGAQETQYF
j_gene: TRBJ2-5; v_gene: TRBV7-8; abundance: many; d_gene: .; CDR3nt: TGTGCCAGCAGCTCTAGGGGGTGGCAGTACCAAGAGACCCAGTACTTC; CDR3aa: CASSSRGWQYQETQYF
j_gene: TRBJ2-7; v_gene: TRBV30; abundance: few; d_gene: TRBD2; CDR3nt: TGTGCCTGGAGTGTTGGTAGCGGGAGCTACGAGCAGTACTTC; CDR3aa: CAWSVGSGSYEQYF
j_gene: TRBJ2-1; v_gene: TRBV19; abundance: .; d_gene: .; CDR3nt: TGTGCCAGTAGTATACCGGGGCCCTCCACCTACAATGAGCAGTTCTTC; CDR3aa: CASSIPGPSTYNEQFF
j_gene: TRBJ2-5; v_gene: TRBV19; abundance: .; d_gene: .; CDR3nt: TGTGCCAGTAGATTGAGACAGCAAGAGACCCAGTACTTC; CDR3aa: CASRLRQQETQYF
j_gene: TRBJ2-1; v_gene: TRBV5-5; abundance: once; d_gene: TRBD1; CDR3nt: TGTGCCAGCAGCTTGGGACAGGGGACGGACGAGCAGTTCTTC; CDR3aa: CASSLGQGTDEQFF
j_gene: TRBJ2-1; v_gene: TRBV19; abundance: few; d_gene: TRBD1; CDR3nt: TGTGCCTCCGAACAGGGGCGGGATGAGCAGTTCTTC; CDR3aa: CASEQGRDEQFF
j_gene: TRBJ2-1; v_gene: TRBV18; abundance: many; d_gene: TRBD2; CDR3nt: TGTGCCAGCTCATCAAACGGACTAGCGGCTACCTACAATGAGCAGTTCTTC; CDR3aa: CASSSNGLAATYNEQFF
j_gene: TRBJ2-5; v_gene: TRBV12-3/TRBV12-4; abundance: .; d_gene: .; CDR3nt: TGTGCCAGCAGTACTCGAGCGGAAGAGACCCAGTACTTC; CDR3aa: CASSTRAEETQYF
j_gene: TRBJ1-4; v_gene: TRBV3-1; abundance: .; d_gene: .; CDR3nt: TGTGCCAGCAGCCAAGAATACGGGCCCCTGGAAAAACTGTTTTTT; CDR3aa: CASSQEYGPLEKLFF
j_gene: TRBJ2-5; v_gene: TRBV18; abundance: many; d_gene: .; CDR3nt: TGTGCCAGCTCACCAGGGCTAACCCAAGAGACCCAGTACTTC; CDR3aa: CASSPGLTQETQYF
j_gene: TRBJ1-1; v_gene: TRBV12-3/TRBV12-4; abundance: many; d_gene: .; CDR3nt: TGTGCCAGCAGTCCCGGGATCTCGAACACTGAAGCTTTCTTT; CDR3aa: CASSPGISNTEAFF
j_gene: TRBJ1-1; v_gene: TRBV20-1; abundance: many; d_gene: TRBD1; CDR3nt: TGCAGTGCTGTCAGACAGGGAGGCACTGAAGCTTTCTTT; CDR3aa: CSAVRQGGTEAFF
j_gene: TRBJ2-1; v_gene: TRBV7-6; abundance: many; d_gene: TRBD2; CDR3nt: TGTGCCAGCAGCTTAGTTGCGAGCGGGAGGCCGATTTACAATGAGCGGTTCTTC; CDR3aa: CASSLVASGRPIYNERFF
j_gene: TRBJ2-7; v_gene: TRBV3-1; abundance: .; d_gene: TRBD1; CDR3nt: TGTGCCTGGAGTGGCGGTGACAGGGAAGCCTACGAGCAGTACTTC; CDR3aa: CAWSGGDREAYEQYF
j_gene: TRBJ2-1; v_gene: TRBV2; abundance: .; d_gene: TRBD2; CDR3nt: TGTGCCAGCAGTGAGTTAGCGGGAGGGCCTGATACAAATGAGCAGTTCTTC; CDR3aa: CASSELAGGPDTNEQFF
j_gene: TRBJ2-5; v_gene: TRBV2; abundance: many; d_gene: .; CDR3nt: TGTGCCACTCAAACGGGAGCTGGAGGGGAGACCCAGTACTTC; CDR3aa: CATQTGAGGETQYF
j_gene: TRBJ2-3; v_gene: TRBV19; abundance: few; d_gene: .; CDR3nt: TGTGCCAGTAGTATCGGGCTCTTCCGCGGGGATACGCAGTATTTT; CDR3aa: CASSIGLFRGDTQYF
j_gene: TRBJ2-5; v_gene: TRBV3-1; abundance: .; d_gene: .; CDR3nt: TGTGCCAGCAGCCAAGGGATTGAGGGAGGGACCCAGTACTTC; CDR3aa: CASSQGIEGGTQYF
j_gene: TRBJ2-1; v_gene: TRBV18; abundance: many; d_gene: TRBD1; CDR3nt: TGTGCCAGCTCACCACCGACAGGGTTGGGTGAGCAGTTCTTC; CDR3aa: CASSPPTGLGEQFF
j_gene: TRBJ2-7; v_gene: TRBV6-5; abundance: .; d_gene: TRBD2; CDR3nt: TGTGCCAGCAGTTACTCGCGGGAGTTCGGGTCTGAGCAGTACTTC; CDR3aa: CASSYSREFGSEQYF